This TCR beta chain was sequenced in a study of T cell repertoires in cytomegalovirus infection. V shed 3 bases and J shed 2 bases, with 16 bases lying between them. This CDR3 is built from 16 residues. CDR1 and CDR2 (germline): MDHEN, SYDVKM. TCRdb recomputed calls from the reads with MiXCR, one row per CDR3 protein. The table records around 570,000 distinct CDR3 sequences, just under 40% of them present only once. On this clonotype: The antigen remains unidentified.

The chain uses TRBV28 and TRBJ2-5, with D possibly called TRBD1 or TRBD2 (5 bases each). The receptor comes from a human donor in good health (CMV status not recorded). Some clones in this sample may be carry-over from other donors' samples. This specimen was cultured PBMCs, taken from culture after CMV antigen stimulation. Here the CDR3 DNA reads TGTGCCAGCAGTTTCAGGTCGGTGGGGGTGCAAGAGACCCAGTACTTC. Translated, it gives CASSFRSVGVQETQYF.